Listed below are T cell receptor beta chains from one sample, sequenced in a study of shared clonotypes between healthy human individuals. The table came from immunoSEQ multiplex PCR; TCRdb's copy has only in-frame clones and leaves some out. The repertoire holds nearly 1 million clones, with approximately 80% as singletons. Sequences were obtained from memory CD4+ T cells sorted from blood. The origin of the receptors is a man in his late teens or twenties in good health. CDR3s include the opening cysteine and the closing phenylalanine or tryptophan. D genes are given only for firm matches. Part of the rows lack a size; the others show once, few, many or a class for expanded clones.

j_call: TRBJ1-2; d_call: NA; clone_size: NA; v_call: TRBV5-6; cdr3_aa: CASRLTSGGYGYTF; cdr3_nt: TGTGCCAGCAGGTTGACATCGGGAGGCTATGGCTACACCTTC
j_call: TRBJ2-1; d_call: TRBD2; clone_size: NA; v_call: TRBV9; cdr3_aa: CASSVGVAGGYNEQFF; cdr3_nt: TGTGCCAGCAGCGTAGGGGTAGCGGGAGGGTACAATGAGCAGTTCTTC
j_call: TRBJ1-6; d_call: NA; clone_size: few; v_call: TRBV5-4; cdr3_aa: CASSSTGTFNSPLHF; cdr3_nt: TGTGCCAGCAGCAGTACCGGGACATTTAATTCACCCCTCCACTTT
j_call: TRBJ2-5; d_call: TRBD1; clone_size: NA; v_call: TRBV5-1; cdr3_aa: CASSRDRGRETQYF; cdr3_nt: TGCGCCAGCAGCCGGGACAGGGGGCGAGAGACCCAGTACTTC
j_call: TRBJ2-3; d_call: NA; clone_size: NA; v_call: TRBV15; cdr3_aa: CATSSAYGQTQYF; cdr3_nt: TGTGCCACCAGCAGCGCCTACGGTCAAACGCAGTATTTT
j_call: TRBJ2-7; d_call: TRBD2; clone_size: few; v_call: TRBV5-4; cdr3_aa: CASSLGLAGNYEQYF; cdr3_nt: TGTGCCAGCAGCTTGGGACTAGCGGGAAACTACGAGCAGTACTTC
j_call: TRBJ2-2; d_call: TRBD2; clone_size: NA; v_call: TRBV10-3; cdr3_aa: CAISPGLAGNTGELFF; cdr3_nt: TGTGCCATCAGCCCAGGACTAGCGGGGAACACCGGGGAGCTGTTTTTT
j_call: TRBJ2-7; d_call: NA; clone_size: NA; v_call: TRBV10-2; cdr3_aa: CASSDVGRGAYEQYF; cdr3_nt: TGCGCCAGCAGTGATGTCGGCAGGGGGGCATACGAGCAGTACTTC
j_call: TRBJ2-3; d_call: NA; clone_size: NA; v_call: TRBV9; cdr3_aa: CASSVLGEQDTQYF; cdr3_nt: TGTGCCAGCAGCGTATTGGGGGAGCAAGATACGCAGTATTTT
j_call: TRBJ2-1; d_call: TRBD1; clone_size: NA; v_call: TRBV6-1; cdr3_aa: CASRNRGVSYNEQFF; cdr3_nt: TGTGCCAGCAGAAACAGGGGGGTCTCCTACAATGAGCAGTTCTTC
j_call: TRBJ1-6; d_call: TRBD1; clone_size: NA; v_call: TRBV5-6; cdr3_aa: CASSFRGDNSPLHF; cdr3_nt: TGTGCCAGCAGCTTCAGGGGGGATAATTCACCCCTCCACTTT
j_call: TRBJ1-2; d_call: TRBD1; clone_size: NA; v_call: TRBV5-1; cdr3_aa: CASRIHGTGEGYTF; cdr3_nt: TGCGCCAGCAGAATCCACGGGACAGGGGAGGGCTACACCTTC
j_call: TRBJ1-3; d_call: NA; clone_size: NA; v_call: TRBV5-4; cdr3_aa: CASSLMGRISGNTIYF; cdr3_nt: TGTGCCAGCAGCTTGATGGGACGGATCTCTGGAAACACCATATATTTT
j_call: TRBJ2-3; d_call: NA; clone_size: NA; v_call: TRBV19; cdr3_aa: CASSLGRGTDTQYF; cdr3_nt: TGTGCCAGTAGTTTAGGGCGGGGCACAGATACGCAGTATTTT
j_call: TRBJ2-7; d_call: TRBD2; clone_size: NA; v_call: TRBV5-1; cdr3_aa: CASSGGLAPYEQYF; cdr3_nt: TGCGCCAGCAGCGGGGGACTAGCTCCGTACGAGCAGTACTTC
j_call: TRBJ2-6; d_call: NA; clone_size: NA; v_call: TRBV4-3; cdr3_aa: CASSQSLSGANVLTF; cdr3_nt: TGCGCCAGCAGCCAATCTCTCTCTGGGGCCAACGTCCTGACTTTC